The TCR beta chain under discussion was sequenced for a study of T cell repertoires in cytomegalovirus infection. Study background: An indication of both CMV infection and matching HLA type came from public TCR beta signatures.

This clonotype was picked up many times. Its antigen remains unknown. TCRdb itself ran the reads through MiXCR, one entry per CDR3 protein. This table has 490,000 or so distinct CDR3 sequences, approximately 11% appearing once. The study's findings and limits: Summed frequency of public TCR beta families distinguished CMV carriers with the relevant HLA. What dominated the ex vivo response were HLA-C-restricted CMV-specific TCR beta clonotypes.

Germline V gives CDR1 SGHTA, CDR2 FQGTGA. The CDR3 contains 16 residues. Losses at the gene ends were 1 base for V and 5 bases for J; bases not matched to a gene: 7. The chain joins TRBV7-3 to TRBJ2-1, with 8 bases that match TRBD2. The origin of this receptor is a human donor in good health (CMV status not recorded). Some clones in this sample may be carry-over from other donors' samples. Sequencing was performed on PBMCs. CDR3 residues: CASSLKGTRGDNEQFF. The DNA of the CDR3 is TGTGCCAGCAGCTTAAAAGGGACTAGGGGAGACAATGAGCAGTTCTTC. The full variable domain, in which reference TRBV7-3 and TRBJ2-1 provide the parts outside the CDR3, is GAGVSQTPSNKVTEKGKYVELRCDPISGHTALYWYRQSLGQGPEFLIYFQGTGAADDSGLPNDRFFAVRPEGSVSTLKIQRTERGDSAVYLCASSLKGTRGDNEQFFGPGTRLTVL.